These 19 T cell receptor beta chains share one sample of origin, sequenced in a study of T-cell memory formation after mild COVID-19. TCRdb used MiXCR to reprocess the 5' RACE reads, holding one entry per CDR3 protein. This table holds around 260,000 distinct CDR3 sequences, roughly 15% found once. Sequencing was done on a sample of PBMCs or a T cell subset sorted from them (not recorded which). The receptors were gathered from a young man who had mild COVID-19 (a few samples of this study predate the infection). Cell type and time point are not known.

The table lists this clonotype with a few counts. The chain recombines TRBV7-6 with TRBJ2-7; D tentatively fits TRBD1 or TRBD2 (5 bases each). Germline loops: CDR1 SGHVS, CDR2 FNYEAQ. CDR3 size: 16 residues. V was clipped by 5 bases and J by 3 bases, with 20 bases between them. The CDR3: CASSTRSGTAHYEQYF. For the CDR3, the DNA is TGTGCCAGCAGCACCCGATCCGGGACGGCGCACTACGAGCAGTACTTC.

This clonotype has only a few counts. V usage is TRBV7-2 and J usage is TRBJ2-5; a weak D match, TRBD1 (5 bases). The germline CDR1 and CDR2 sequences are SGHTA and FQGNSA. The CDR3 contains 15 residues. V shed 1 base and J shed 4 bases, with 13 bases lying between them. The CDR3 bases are TGTGCCAGCAGCTTAGGCCCAGGGCAGGGAGAGACCCAGTACTTC. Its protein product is CASSLGPGQGETQYF.

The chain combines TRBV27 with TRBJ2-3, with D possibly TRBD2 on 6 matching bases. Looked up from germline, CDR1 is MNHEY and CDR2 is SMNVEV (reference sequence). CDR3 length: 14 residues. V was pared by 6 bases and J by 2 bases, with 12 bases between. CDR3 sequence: CASRTRLDTDTQYF. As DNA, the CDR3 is TGTGCCAGCAGAACTCGACTAGACACAGATACGCAGTATTTT.

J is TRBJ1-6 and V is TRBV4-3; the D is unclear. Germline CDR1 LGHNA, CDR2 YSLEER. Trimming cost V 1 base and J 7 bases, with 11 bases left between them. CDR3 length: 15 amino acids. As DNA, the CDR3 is TGCGCCAGCAGCCAAGCTACCGGCTCCAATTCACCCCTCCACTTT. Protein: CASSQATGSNSPLHF.

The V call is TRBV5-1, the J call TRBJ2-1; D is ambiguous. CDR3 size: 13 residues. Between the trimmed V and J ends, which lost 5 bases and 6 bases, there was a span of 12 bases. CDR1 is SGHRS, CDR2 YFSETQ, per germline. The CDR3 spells CASSLGLGNEQFF. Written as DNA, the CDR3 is TGCGCCAGCAGTTTAGGTCTGGGCAATGAGCAGTTCTTC.

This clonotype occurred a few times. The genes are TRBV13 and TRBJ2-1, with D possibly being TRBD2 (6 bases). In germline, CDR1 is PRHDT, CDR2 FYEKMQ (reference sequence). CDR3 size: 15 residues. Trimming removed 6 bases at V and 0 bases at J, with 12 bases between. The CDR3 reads CASRPGGSSYNEQFF. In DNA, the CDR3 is TGTGCCAGCAGACCCGGGGGTAGCTCCTACAATGAGCAGTTCTTC.

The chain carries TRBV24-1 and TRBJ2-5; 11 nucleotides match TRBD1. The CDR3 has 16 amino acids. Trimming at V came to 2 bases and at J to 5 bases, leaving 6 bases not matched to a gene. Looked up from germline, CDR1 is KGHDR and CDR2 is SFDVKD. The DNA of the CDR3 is TGTGCCACCAGTGATTCGGGACAGGGGGTGTCGGAGACCCAGTACTTC. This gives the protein CATSDSGQGVSETQYF.

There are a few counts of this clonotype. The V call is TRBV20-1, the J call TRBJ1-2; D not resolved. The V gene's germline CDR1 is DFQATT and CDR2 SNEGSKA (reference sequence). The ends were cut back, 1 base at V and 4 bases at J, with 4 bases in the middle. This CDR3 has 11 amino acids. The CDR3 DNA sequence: TGCAGTGCTAGAGCGGTCTATGGCTACACCTTC. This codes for CSARAVYGYTF.

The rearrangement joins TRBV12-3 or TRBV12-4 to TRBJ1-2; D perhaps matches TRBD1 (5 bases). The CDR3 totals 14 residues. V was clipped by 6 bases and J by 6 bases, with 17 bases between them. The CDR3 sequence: CASRSGTAYHGYTF. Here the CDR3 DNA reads TGTGCCAGCAGATCCGGGACCGCCTACCATGGCTACACCTTC.

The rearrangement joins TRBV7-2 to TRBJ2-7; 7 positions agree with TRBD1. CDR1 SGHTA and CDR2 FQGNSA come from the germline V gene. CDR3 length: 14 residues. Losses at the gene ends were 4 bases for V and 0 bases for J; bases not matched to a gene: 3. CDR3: CASSSTGPSYEQYF. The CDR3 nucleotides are TGTGCCAGCAGCTCGACAGGGCCCTCCTACGAGCAGTACTTC.

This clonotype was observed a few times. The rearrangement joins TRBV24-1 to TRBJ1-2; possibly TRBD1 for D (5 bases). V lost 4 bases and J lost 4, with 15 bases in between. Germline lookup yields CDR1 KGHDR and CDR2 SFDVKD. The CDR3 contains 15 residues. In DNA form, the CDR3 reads TGTGCCACCAGTGAGTTCAGGGATGGGGGCTATGGCTACACCTTC. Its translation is CATSEFRDGGYGYTF.

The CDR3 spells CASSYLADRNYGYTF. CDR3 nucleotides: TGTGCCAGCAGTTACCTGGCGGACAGAAACTATGGCTACACCTTC. The chain links TRBV6-2 or TRBV6-3 to TRBJ1-2; D is possibly TRBD1 (6 bases). V dropped 2 bases and J dropped 2 bases, with 12 bases sitting between them. The CDR3 is made up of 15 amino acids. CDR1 and CDR2 from the germline V gene are MNHEY and SVGEGT.

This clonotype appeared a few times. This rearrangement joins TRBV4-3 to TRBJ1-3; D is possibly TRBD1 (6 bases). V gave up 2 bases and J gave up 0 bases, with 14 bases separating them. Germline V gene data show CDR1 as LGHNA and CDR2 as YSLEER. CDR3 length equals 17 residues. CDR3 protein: CASSQSPQGFSGNTIYF. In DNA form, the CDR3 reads TGCGCCAGCAGCCAAAGCCCACAGGGATTCTCTGGAAACACCATATATTTT.

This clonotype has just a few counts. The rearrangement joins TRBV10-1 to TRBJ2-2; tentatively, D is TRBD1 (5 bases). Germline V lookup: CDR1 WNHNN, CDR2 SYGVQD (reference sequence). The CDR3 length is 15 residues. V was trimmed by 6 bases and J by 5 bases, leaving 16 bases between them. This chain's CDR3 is CASSNQGPTTGELFF. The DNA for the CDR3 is TGCGCCAGCAGCAACCAGGGTCCTACGACCGGGGAGCTGTTTTTT.

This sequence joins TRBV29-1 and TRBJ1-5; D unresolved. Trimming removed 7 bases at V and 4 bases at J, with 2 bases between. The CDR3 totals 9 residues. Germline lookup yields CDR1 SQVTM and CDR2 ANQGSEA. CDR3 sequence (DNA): TGCAGCGGGAATCAGCCCCAGCATTTT. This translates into CSGNQPQHF.

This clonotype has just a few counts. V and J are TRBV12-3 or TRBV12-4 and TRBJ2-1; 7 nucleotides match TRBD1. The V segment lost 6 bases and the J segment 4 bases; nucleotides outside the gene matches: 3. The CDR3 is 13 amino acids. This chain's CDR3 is CASRGTVYNEQFF. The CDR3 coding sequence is TGTGCCAGCAGGGGGACAGTTTACAATGAGCAGTTCTTC.

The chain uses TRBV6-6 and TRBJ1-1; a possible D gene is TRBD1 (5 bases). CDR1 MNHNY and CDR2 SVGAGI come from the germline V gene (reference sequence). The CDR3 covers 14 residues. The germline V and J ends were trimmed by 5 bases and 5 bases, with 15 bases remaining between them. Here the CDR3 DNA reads TGTGCCAGCAGTCAGGGAATCGGTGGGACTGAAGCTTTCTTT. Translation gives CASSQGIGGTEAFF.

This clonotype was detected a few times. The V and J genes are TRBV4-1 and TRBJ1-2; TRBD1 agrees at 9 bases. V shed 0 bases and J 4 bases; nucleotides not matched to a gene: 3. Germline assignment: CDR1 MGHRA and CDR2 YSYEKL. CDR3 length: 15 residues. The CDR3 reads CASSQEDRGRYGYTF. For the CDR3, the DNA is TGCGCCAGCAGCCAAGAGGACAGGGGACGCTATGGCTACACCTTC.

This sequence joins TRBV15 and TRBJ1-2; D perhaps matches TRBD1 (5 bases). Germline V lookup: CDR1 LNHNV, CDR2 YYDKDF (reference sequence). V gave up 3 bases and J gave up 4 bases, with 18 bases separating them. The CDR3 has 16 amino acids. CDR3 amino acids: CATSSRRDGLPYGYTF. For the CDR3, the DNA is TGTGCCACCAGCAGTAGACGGGACGGCCTTCCCTATGGCTACACCTTC.